This T cell receptor beta chain was profiled in a study of beta chain features in type 1 diabetes. On the study more broadly: When patients were set against healthy donors, age, gender and cell yields were similar. Investigators examined approximately 110,000,000 sorted cells across all samples. The study's findings and limits: Type 1 diabetes patients showed a moderate but significant shortening of TCRB CDR3s in all four CD4+ subsets.

For this clone: The antigen is unknown.

V lost 6 bases and J lost 6; bases outside the gene matches: 5. The CDR3 contains 13 residues. Per the germline V gene, CDR1 is MNHNS and CDR2 is SASEGT. Cells sorted by CD45RO/CCR7/CD25/CD127/CD95/CD27 comprised CD4+ naive, central memory, regulatory and stem cell-like memory cells. The study reverse transcribed the entire isolated RNA, so it sequenced expressed TCRB transcripts. The read count averaged approximately 3.3 million across naive, central memory and regulatory T cell samples. Clones were sequenced by immunoSEQ multiplex PCR, and TCRdb holds only the in-frame ones, with some missing. The table lists about 270,000 clones, 14% of them singletons, with over 0.015% in the top ten.

The sample comprised naive CD4+ T cells from blood. V is TRBV6-1 and J is TRBJ2-5; 9 nucleotides align to TRBD1. This receptor was taken from a man aged 25-45 years with type 1 diabetes. CDR3 in amino acids: CASRGTGRKTQYF. In nucleotides, the CDR3 is TGTGCCAGCAGGGGGACAGGGCGAAAGACCCAGTACTTC.